A single sample is the source of the 14 T cell receptor beta chains below, sequenced in a study of cytomegalovirus exposure and HLA in healthy donors. Researchers ran the PCR with 60 Vbeta and 13 Jbeta primers. Sequencing used immunoSEQ multiplex PCR; TCRdb keeps in-frame clones, though not all of them. The repertoire holds 90,000 to 120,000 clones, with roughly 80% as singletons. Sequenced input: PBMCs. The receptors come from a man aged 25-45 years in good health and CMV-seronegative.

The chain uses TRBV11-1 and TRBJ1-1; no clear D. The CDR3 contains 14 residues. The germline CDR1 and CDR2 sequences are SGHAT and FQDESV (reference sequence). The V gene lost 5 bases and the J gene lost 2 bases, with 12 bases spanning the gap. This CDR3 is CASSGKRSNTEAFF. The CDR3 DNA is TGTGCCAGCAGCGGTAAGAGGAGTAACACTGAAGCTTTCTTT.

This chain links TRBV21-1 with TRBJ2-7; TRBD1 was called by the table and not checked on the DNA. TRBV21-1 represents a pseudogene. This CDR3 contains 18 residues. CDR3 nucleotides: TGTGCCAGCAGCAACCTCACAGACAGGGGGCAGGGTACCTACGAGCAGTACTTC. Its protein product is CASSNLTDRGQGTYEQYF.

The chain uses TRBV13 and TRBJ2-7, with 7 bases lining up with TRBD2. V shed 5 bases and J 5 bases; nucleotides not matched to a gene: 3. Germline CDR1 PRHDT, CDR2 FYEKMQ (reference sequence). The CDR3 extends over 12 amino acids. The CDR3 loop is CASSPGGHEQYF. The CDR3 bases are TGTGCCAGCAGCCCGGGGGGACACGAGCAGTACTTC.

This sequence joins TRBV7-9 and TRBJ2-3; perhaps TRBD2 as D (6 bases). The CDR3 is 19 residues long. Germline V lookup: CDR1 SEHNR, CDR2 FQNEAQ (reference sequence). With 6 bases removed from V and 2 bases from J, the gap between germline ends came to 27 bases. CDR3 bases: TGTGCCAGCAGTTCCGTCCGGACTGGCGGGACTGCCTTCACAGATACGCAGTATTTT. Its translation is CASSSVRTGGTAFTDTQYF.

V is TRBV5-8 and J is TRBJ2-7; D possibly corresponds to TRBD1 (6 bases). V lost 2 bases to trimming and J lost 0 bases, with 18 bases between them. The CDR3 has 17 residues. CDR1 and CDR2 from the germline V gene are SGHTS and YDEGEE. This chain's CDR3 is CASSLRTKQGYSYEQYF. The CDR3, as DNA: TGTGCCAGCAGCTTACGTACAAAACAGGGATACTCCTACGAGCAGTACTTC.

This chain connects TRBV6-1 to TRBJ1-6; 9 positions match TRBD1. V trimming: 6 bases; J trimming: 7 bases; junction bases outside the gene matches: 4. From germline, CDR1 is MNHNS and CDR2 SASEGT. This CDR3 has 14 residues. CDR3 protein: CASSPGQGNSPLHF. The CDR3 bases are TGTGCCAGCAGCCCGGGACAGGGCAATTCACCCCTCCACTTT.

The CDR3 nucleotides read TGTGCCAGTAAACAGCGGGGGAAACAAGAGACCCAGTACTTC. Amino acids: CASKQRGKQETQYF. The chain is built from TRBV19 and TRBJ2-5, with TRBD2 matching 8 bases. Losses at the gene ends were 7 bases for V and 2 bases for J; bases not matched to a gene: 6. Germline V gives CDR1 LNHDA, CDR2 SQIVND (reference sequence). The CDR3 consists of 14 residues.

V and J are TRBV6-5 and TRBJ1-2; tentatively, D is TRBD1 (5 bases). V dropped 8 bases and J dropped 11 bases, with 18 bases sitting between them. Germline V CDR1 and CDR2: MNHEY, SVGAGI. The CDR3 has 12 amino acids. The CDR3 region is CASGAGPQSYTF. The CDR3 DNA reads TGTGCCAGCGGGGCAGGGCCGCAATCGTACACCTTC.

The chain combines TRBV27 with TRBJ1-2; 8 bases are a match to TRBD1. Trimming removed 3 bases from V and 11 bases from J; junction bases left unmatched: 11. CDR3 size: 14 residues. Germline V gene data show CDR1 as MNHEY and CDR2 as SMNVEV (reference sequence). The CDR3 nucleotides read TGTGCCAGCAGTTTCCTCGGACAGGGAAGTAGGTACACCTTC. Its protein is CASSFLGQGSRYTF.

The V gene is TRBV6-1, the J gene TRBJ2-7; 7 bases align to TRBD1. The CDR3 totals 18 residues. The ends lost 4 bases at V and 2 bases at J; junction bases unmatched: 17. Germline loops: CDR1 MNHNS, CDR2 SASEGT. CDR3 nucleotides: TGTGCCAGCAGTGCCAACTCAGGGGGATTCAATCCCCCCTACGAGCAGTACTTC. Protein: CASSANSGGFNPPYEQYF.

The chain is built from TRBV6-4 and TRBJ1-2; 8 nucleotides agree with TRBD1. From germline, CDR1 is MRHNA and CDR2 SNTAGT. With V trimmed by 0 bases and J by 10 bases, 4 bases remained unmatched. The CDR3 contains 13 residues. The CDR3 loop is CASSDSGRGHYTF. The CDR3 region has the DNA TGTGCCAGCAGTGACTCGGGCAGGGGGCACTACACCTTC.

The V call is TRBV7-2, the J call TRBJ2-1; 7 positions agree with TRBD2. V was clipped by 2 bases and J by 0 bases; unmatched bases: 1. The germline gives CDR1 SGHTA, CDR2 FQGNSA. The CDR3 sequence is 15 residues long. CDR3 amino acids: CASSLSGISYNEQFF. The CDR3 region has the DNA TGTGCCAGCAGCTTAAGCGGGATCTCCTACAATGAGCAGTTCTTC.

The chain recombines TRBV5-1 with TRBJ2-7; 10 bases map to TRBD2. The CDR3 sequence is 18 residues long. V lost 4 bases and J lost 5; bases outside the gene matches: 18. CDR1 SGHRS and CDR2 YFSETQ come from the germline V gene. CDR3 nucleotides: TGCGCCAGCAGCCATCCCTTTAGGGGCGATACTAGCGGGGACGAGCAGTACTTC. Its protein product is CASSHPFRGDTSGDEQYF.

This chain uses TRBV19 with TRBJ1-2; D possibly corresponds to TRBD1 (5 bases). Germline CDR1 is LNHDA and CDR2 is SQIVND (reference sequence). Trimming stripped 9 bases from V and 9 bases from J, with 8 bases between. This CDR3 spans 9 amino acids. The CDR3, as DNA: TGTGCCAGGGGGGGGAGCTACACCTTC. Translating it yields CARGGSYTF.